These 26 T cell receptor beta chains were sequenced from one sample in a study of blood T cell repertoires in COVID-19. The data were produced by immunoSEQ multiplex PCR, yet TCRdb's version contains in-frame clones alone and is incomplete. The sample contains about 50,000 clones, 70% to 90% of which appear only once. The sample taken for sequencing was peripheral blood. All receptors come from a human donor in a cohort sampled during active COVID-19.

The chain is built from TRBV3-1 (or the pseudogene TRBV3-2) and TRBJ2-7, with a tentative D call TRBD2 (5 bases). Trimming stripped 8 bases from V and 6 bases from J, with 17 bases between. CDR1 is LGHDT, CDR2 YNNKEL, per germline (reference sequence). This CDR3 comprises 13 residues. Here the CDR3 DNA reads TGTGCCAGCGCTCGTGTTAGGACTGCCGAGCAGTACTTC. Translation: CASARVRTAEQYF.

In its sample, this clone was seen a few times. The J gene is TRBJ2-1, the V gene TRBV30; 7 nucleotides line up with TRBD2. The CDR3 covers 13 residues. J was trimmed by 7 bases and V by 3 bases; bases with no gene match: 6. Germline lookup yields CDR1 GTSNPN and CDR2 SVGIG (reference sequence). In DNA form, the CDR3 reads TGTGCCTGGAGGCGGGGGAGTGGAAATGAGCAGTTCTTC. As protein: CAWRRGSGNEQFF.

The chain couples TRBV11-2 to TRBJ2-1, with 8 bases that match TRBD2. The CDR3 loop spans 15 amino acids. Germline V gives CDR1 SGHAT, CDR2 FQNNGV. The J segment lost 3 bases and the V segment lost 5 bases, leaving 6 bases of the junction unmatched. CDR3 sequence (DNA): TGTGCCAGCAGCAGAAGCGGGGGCCTCTACAATGAGCAGTTCTTC. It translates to CASSRSGGLYNEQFF.

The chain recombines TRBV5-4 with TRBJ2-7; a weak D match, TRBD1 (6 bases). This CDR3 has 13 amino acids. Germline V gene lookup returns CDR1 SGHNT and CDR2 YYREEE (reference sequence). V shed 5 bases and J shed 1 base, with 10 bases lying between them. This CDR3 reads CASRRDISYEQYF. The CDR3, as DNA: TGTGCCAGCAGAAGGGACATATCCTACGAGCAGTACTTC.

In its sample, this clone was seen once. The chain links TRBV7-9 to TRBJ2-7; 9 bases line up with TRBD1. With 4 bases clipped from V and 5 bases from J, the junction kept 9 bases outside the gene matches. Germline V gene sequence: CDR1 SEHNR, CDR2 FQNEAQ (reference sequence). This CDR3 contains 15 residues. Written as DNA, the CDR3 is TGTGCCAGCAGCTGGGGGACAGGGCCAGGCAACGAGCAGTACTTC. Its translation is CASSWGTGPGNEQYF.

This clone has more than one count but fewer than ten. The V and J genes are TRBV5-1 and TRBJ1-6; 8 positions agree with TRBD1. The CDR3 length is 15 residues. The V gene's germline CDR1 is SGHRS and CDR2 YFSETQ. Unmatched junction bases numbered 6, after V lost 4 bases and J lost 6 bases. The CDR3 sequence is CASSNGQGGNSPLHF. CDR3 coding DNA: TGCGCCAGCAGCAACGGACAGGGCGGTAATTCACCCCTCCACTTT.

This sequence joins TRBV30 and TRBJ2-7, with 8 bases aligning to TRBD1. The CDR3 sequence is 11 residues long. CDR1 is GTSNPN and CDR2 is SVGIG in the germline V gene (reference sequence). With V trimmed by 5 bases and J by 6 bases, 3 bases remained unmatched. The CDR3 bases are TGTGCCTGGGGGGACAGGAGCGAGCAGTACTTC. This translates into CAWGDRSEQYF.

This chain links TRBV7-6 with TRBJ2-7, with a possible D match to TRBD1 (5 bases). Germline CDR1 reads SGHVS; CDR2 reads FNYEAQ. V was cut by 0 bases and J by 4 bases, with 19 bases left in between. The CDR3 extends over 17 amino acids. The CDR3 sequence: CASSLARTQAERYEQYF. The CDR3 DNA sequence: TGTGCCAGCAGCTTAGCAAGGACACAGGCGGAACGGTACGAGCAGTACTTC.

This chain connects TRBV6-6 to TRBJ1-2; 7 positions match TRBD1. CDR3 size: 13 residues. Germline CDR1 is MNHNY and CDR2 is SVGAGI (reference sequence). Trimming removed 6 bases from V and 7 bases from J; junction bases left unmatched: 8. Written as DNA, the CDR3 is TGTGCCAGCAGCCCCGGGACAGAGCGTGGCTACACCTTC. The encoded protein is CASSPGTERGYTF.

As DNA, the CDR3 is TGTGCCAGTAGTCCCGGCACCGGGAATCCTGAGCAGTTCTTC. Its translation: CASSPGTGNPEQFF. The chain couples TRBV19 to TRBJ2-1; D is possibly TRBD2 (5 bases). Between the trimmed V and J ends, which lost 5 bases and 9 bases, there was a span of 17 bases. CDR1 is LNHDA and CDR2 is SQIVND in the germline V gene (reference sequence). The CDR3 has 14 residues.

The CDR3 here is CASKGAGRGETQYF. The CDR3 nucleotides read TGTGCCAGCAAGGGGGCCGGGAGAGGGGAGACCCAGTACTTC. The chain combines TRBV3-1 (or the pseudogene TRBV3-2) with TRBJ2-5, with a possible D match to TRBD1 (7 bases). Trimming stripped 7 bases from V and 5 bases from J, with 17 bases between. Germline CDR1 LGHDT, CDR2 YNNKEL (reference sequence). The CDR3 runs to 14 residues.

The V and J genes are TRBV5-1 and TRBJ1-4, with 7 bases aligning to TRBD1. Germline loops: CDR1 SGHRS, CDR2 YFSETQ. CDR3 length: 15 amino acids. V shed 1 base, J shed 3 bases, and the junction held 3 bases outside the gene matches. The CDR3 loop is CASSLTRGANEKLFF. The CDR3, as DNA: TGCGCCAGCAGCTTGACCAGGGGGGCTAATGAAAAACTGTTTTTT.

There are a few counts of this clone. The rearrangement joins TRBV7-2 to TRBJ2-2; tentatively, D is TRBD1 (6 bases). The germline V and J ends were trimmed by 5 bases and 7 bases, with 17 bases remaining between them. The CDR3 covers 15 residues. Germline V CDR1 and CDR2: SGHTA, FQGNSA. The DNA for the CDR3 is TGTGCCAGCAGCGGCCGGTGGGGGCCGGGCGGGGAGCTGTTTTTT. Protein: CASSGRWGPGGELFF. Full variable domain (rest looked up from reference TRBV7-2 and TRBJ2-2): GAGVSQSPSNKVTEKGKDVELRCDPISGHTALYWYRQSLGQGLEFLIYFQGNSAPDKSGLPSDRFSAERTGGSVSTLTIQRTQQEDSAVYLCASSGRWGPGGELFFGEGSRLTVL.

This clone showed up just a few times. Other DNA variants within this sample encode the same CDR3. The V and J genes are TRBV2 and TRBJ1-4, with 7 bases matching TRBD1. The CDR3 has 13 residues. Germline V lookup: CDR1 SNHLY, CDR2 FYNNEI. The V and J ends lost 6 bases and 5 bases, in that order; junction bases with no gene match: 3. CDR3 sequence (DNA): TGTGCCAGCAGGGGACAGTTAAATGAAAAACTGTTTTTT. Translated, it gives CASRGQLNEKLFF.

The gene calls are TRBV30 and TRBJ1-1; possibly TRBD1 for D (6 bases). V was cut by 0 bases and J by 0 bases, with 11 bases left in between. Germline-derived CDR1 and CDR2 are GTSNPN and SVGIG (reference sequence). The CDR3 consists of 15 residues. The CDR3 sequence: CAWSVQGKLNTEAFF. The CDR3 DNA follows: TGTGCCTGGAGTGTACAGGGAAAGTTGAACACTGAAGCTTTCTTT.

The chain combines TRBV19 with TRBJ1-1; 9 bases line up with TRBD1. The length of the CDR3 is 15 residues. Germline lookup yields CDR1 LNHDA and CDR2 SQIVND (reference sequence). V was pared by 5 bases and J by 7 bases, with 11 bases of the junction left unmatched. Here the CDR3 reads CASSVTGGRVSEAFF. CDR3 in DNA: TGTGCCAGTAGTGTAACAGGGGGCCGGGTGAGTGAAGCTTTCTTT.

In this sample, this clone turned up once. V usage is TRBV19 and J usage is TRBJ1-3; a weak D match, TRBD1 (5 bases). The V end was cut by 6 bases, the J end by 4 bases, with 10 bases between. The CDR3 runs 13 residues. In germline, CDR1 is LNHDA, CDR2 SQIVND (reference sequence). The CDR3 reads CASRSQGGNTIYF. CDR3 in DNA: TGTGCCAGTAGGAGCCAGGGAGGAAACACCATATATTTT.

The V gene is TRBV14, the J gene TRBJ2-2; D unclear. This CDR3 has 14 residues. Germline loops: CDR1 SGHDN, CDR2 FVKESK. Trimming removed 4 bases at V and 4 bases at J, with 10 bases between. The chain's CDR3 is CASSLGPSTGELFF. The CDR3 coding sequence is TGTGCCAGCAGCCTCGGCCCTAGCACCGGGGAGCTGTTTTTT.

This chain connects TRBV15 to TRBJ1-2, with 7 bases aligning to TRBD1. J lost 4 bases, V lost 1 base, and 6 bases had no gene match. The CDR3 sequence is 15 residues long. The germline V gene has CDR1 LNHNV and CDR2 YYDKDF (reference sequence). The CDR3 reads CATSRADRALYGYTF. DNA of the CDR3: TGTGCCACCAGCAGAGCCGACAGGGCGCTCTATGGCTACACCTTC. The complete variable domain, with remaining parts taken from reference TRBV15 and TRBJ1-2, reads DAMVIQNPRYQVTQFGKPVTLSCSQTLNHNVMYWYQQKSSQAPKLLFHYYDKDFNNEADTPDNFQSRRPNTSFCFLDIRSPGLGDTAMYLCATSRADRALYGYTFGSGTRLTVV.

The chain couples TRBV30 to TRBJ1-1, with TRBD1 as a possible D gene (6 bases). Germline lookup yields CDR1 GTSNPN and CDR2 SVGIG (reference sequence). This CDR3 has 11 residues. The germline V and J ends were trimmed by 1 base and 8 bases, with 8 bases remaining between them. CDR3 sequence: CAWSDREEAFF. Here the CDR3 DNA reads TGTGCCTGGAGTGACAGGGAGGAAGCTTTCTTT. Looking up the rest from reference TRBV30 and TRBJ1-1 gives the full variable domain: SQTIHQWPATLVQPVGSPLSLECTVEGTSNPNLYWYRQAAGRGLQLLFYSVGIGQISSEVPQNLSASRPQDRQFILSSKKLLLSDSGFYLCAWSDREEAFFGQGTRLTVV.

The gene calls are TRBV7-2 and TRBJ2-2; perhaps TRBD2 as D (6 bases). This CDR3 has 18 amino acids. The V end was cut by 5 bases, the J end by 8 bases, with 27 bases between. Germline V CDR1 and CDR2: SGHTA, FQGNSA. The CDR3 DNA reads TGTGCCAGCAGCCCTAACTATGCCCAGAAATGGGCGGGGGGGGAGCTGTTTTTT. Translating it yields CASSPNYAQKWAGGELFF.

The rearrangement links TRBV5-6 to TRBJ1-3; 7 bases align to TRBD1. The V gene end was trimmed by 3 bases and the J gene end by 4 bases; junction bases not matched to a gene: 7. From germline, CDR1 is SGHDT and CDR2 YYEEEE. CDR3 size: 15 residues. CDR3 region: CASSSTGQTGNTIYF. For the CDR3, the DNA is TGTGCCAGCAGCTCGACAGGGCAAACGGGAAACACCATATATTTT.

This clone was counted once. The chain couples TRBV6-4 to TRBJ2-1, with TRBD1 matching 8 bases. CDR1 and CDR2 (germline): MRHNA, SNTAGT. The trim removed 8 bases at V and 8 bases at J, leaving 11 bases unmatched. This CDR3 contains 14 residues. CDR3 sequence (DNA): TGTGCCAGCTCCCGGGACAGGCGAATGGATGAGCAGTTCTTC. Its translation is CASSRDRRMDEQFF.

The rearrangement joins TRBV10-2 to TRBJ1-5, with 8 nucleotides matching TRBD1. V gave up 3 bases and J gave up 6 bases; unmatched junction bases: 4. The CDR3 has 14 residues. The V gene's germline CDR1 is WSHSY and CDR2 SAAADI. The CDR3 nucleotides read TGCGCCAGCAGTGATCACAGGGGGACTCAGCCCCAGCATTTT. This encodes CASSDHRGTQPQHF.

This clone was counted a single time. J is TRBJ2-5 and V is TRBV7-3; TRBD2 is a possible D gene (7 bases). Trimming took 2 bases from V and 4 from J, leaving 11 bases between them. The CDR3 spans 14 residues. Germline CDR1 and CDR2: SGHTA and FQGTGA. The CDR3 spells CASSLGGAGETQYF. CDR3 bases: TGTGCCAGCAGCTTAGGGGGGGCCGGAGAGACCCAGTACTTC.

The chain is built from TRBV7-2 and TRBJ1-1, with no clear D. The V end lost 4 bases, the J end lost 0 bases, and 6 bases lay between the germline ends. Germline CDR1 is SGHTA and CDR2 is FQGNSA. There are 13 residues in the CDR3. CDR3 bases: TGTGCCAGCAGCTCTCAGATGAACACTGAAGCTTTCTTT. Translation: CASSSQMNTEAFF.